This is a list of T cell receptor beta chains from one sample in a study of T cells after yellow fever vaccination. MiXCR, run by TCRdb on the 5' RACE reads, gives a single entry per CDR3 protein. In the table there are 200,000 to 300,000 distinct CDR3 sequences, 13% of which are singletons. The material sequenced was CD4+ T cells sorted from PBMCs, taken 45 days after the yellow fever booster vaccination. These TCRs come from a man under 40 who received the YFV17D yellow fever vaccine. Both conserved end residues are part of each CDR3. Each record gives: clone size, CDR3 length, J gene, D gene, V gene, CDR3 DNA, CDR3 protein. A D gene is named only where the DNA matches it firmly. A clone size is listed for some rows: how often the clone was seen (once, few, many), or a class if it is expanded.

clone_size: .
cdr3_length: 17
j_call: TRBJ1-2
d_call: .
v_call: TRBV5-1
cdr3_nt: TGCGCCAGCAGCTCACCAGGTGGCATGGTTTCGAACTATGGCTACACCTTC
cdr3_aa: CASSSPGGMVSNYGYTF

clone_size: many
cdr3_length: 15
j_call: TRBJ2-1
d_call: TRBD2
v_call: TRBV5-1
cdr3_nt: TGCGCCAGCAGCTTGAGCGGGAGGGCCGACCATGAGCAGTTCTTC
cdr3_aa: CASSLSGRADHEQFF

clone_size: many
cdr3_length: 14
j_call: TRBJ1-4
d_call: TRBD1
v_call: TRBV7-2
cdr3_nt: TGTGCCAGCAGCTCGGGACAGAGGAGCGAAAAACTGTTTTTT
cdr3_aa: CASSSGQRSEKLFF

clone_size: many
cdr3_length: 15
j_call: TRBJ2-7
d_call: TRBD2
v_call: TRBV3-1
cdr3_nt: TGTGCCAGCAGCCAAGCAACGGGACTAGCGTATGAGCAGTACTTC
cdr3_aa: CASSQATGLAYEQYF

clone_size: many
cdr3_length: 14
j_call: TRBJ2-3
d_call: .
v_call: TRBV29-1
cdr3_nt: TGCAGCGGCGCAGAGGGCGCGAGCACAGATACGCAGTATTTT
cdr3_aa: CSGAEGASTDTQYF

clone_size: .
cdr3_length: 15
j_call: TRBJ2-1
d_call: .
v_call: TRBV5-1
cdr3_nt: TGCGCCAGCAGCTCGGGATTGGGGATTTACAATGAGCAGTTCTTC
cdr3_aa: CASSSGLGIYNEQFF

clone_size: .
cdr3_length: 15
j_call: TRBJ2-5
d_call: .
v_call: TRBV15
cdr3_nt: TGTGCCACCAGCAGAGAAGGAGGAACCCAAAGGACCCAGTACTTC
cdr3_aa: CATSREGGTQRTQYF

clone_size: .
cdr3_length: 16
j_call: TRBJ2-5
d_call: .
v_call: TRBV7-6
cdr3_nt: TGTGCCAGCAGCCTTCATGTAGCGCCAAACCAAGAGACCCAGTACTTC
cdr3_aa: CASSLHVAPNQETQYF

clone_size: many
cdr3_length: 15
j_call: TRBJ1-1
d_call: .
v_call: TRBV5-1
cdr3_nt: TGCGCCAGCAGCCCTCACGGGGCCATGAACACTGAAGCTTTCTTT
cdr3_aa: CASSPHGAMNTEAFF

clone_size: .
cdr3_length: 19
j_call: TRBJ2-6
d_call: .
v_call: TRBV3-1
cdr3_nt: TGTGCCAGCAGCCAAGTTTTACTCAGAGACTACTCTGGGGCCAACGTCCTGACTTTC
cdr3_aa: CASSQVLLRDYSGANVLTF

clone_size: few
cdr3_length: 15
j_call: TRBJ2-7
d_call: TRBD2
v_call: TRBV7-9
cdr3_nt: TGTGCCAGCAGCAAGGGACTAGCGGGATCCAACGAGCAGTACTTC
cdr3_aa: CASSKGLAGSNEQYF

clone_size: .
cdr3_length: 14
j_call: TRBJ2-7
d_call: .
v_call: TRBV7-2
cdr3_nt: TGTGCCAGCAGCCCAACGAACGGGCCCTACGAGCAGTACTTC
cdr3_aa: CASSPTNGPYEQYF

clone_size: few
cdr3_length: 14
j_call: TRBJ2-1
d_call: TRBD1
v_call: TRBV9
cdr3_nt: TGTGCCAGCAGCGCAGGACAGGGCTTCAATGAGCAGTTCTTC
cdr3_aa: CASSAGQGFNEQFF

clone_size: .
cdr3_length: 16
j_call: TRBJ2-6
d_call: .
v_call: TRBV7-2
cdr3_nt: TGTGCCAGCAGCCTCGTGATGATCTCTGGGGCCAACGTCCTGACTTTC
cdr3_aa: CASSLVMISGANVLTF

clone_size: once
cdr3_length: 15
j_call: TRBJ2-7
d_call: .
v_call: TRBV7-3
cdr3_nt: TGTGCCAGCAGCTTCCACGGACGGAGCAACTACGAGCAGTACTTC
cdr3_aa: CASSFHGRSNYEQYF

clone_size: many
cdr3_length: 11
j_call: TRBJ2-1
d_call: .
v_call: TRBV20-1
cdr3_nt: TGCAGTGCTAGTCGGTACAATGAGCAGTTCTTC
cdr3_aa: CSASRYNEQFF

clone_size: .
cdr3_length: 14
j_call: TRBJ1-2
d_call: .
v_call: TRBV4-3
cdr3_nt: TGCGCCAGCAGCCAAGAGAGGACAGCCTATGGCTACACCTTC
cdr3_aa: CASSQERTAYGYTF

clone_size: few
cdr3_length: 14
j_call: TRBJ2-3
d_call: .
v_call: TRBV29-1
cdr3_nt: TGCAGTGGGGTGGGGGGCACCGCGACAGATACGCAGTATTTT
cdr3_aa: CSGVGGTATDTQYF

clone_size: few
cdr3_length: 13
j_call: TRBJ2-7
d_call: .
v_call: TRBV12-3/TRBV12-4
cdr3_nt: TGTGCCAGCAGTACCGGGGTTTCCTACGAGCAGTACTTC
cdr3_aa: CASSTGVSYEQYF

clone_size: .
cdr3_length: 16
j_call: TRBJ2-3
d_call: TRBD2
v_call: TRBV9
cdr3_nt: TGTGCCAGCAGCGTAGGGCGCGGCGGGAGGGGAGATACGCAGTATTTT
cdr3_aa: CASSVGRGGRGDTQYF

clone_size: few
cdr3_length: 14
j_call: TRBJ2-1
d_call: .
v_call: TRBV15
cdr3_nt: TGTGCCACCAGCGGCCGGGAAACCTACAATGAGCAGTTCTTC
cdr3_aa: CATSGRETYNEQFF

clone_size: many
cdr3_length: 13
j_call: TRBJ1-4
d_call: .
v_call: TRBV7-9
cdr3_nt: TGTGCCAGCAGCTTAGTCGGGGTGGAAAAACTGTTTTTT
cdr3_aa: CASSLVGVEKLFF

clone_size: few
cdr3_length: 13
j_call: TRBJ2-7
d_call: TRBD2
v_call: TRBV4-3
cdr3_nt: TGCGCCAGCAGCCAAGATCTAGCGGGCTATCAGTACTTC
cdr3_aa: CASSQDLAGYQYF

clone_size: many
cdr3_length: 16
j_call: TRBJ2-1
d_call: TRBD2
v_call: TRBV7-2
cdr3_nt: TGTGCCAGCAGCTTAGAAAGTGGACTAGCGGGAGTTGAGCAGTTCTTC
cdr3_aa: CASSLESGLAGVEQFF

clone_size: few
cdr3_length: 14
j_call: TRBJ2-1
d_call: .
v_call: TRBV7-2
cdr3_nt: TGTGCCAGCAGCGGCCCCATCCTCTACAATGAGCAGTTCTTC
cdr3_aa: CASSGPILYNEQFF

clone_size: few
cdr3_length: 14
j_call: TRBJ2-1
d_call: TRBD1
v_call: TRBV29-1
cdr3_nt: TGCAGCGTTGTTGCAGGGGGCGTACGAGGTGAGCAGTTCTTC
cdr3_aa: CSVVAGGVRGEQFF

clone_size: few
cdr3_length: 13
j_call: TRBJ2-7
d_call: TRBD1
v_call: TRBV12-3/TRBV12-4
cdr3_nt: TGTGCCAGCGGCACGACAGGGGACAACGAGCAGTACTTC
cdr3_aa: CASGTTGDNEQYF

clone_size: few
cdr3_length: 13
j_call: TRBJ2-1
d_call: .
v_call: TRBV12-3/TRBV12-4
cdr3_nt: TGTGCCAGCAGTCGCCAGGGTTACACTGAGCAGTTCTTC
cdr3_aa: CASSRQGYTEQFF